The 25 T cell receptor beta chains below come from one sample, sequenced in a study of regulatory T cells in long-lasting Graves disease. The TCR beta library used iRepertoire HTBI primers with Arm-PCR amplification of CDR3. One entry per CDR3 protein results from TCRdb running MiXCR on the multiplex PCR reads. This sample carries approximately 250,000 distinct CDR3 sequences, around 20% of them seen once, and the ten largest clones take 22%. Time point given: newly diagnosed GD, antithyroid drugs for less than 3 months. The TCR library was prepared using RNA isolated from PBMCs. The sequencing here drew on peripheral blood mononuclear cells (PBMCs), taken at new diagnosis, from a patient treated with antithyroid drugs. These receptors all come from a female donor with Graves disease.

This clonotype has a handful of counts. The gene calls are TRBV29-1 and TRBJ2-3, with 10 bases lining up with TRBD1. The CDR3 runs to 15 residues. V lost 6 bases and J lost 0; bases outside the gene matches: 6. CDR1 and CDR2 from the germline V gene are SQVTM and ANQGSEA. This CDR3 reads CSVGTGVSSTDTQYF. The CDR3 DNA is TGCAGCGTGGGGACAGGGGTTTCGAGCACAGATACGCAGTATTTT.

This clonotype was picked up many times. This chain connects TRBV11-2 to TRBJ2-7, with a weak D call TRBD1 (5 bases). V gave up 5 bases and J gave up 0 bases, with 14 bases separating them. From germline, CDR1 is SGHAT and CDR2 FQNNGV. This CDR3 is 15 amino acids long. The CDR3 DNA reads TGTGCCAGCAGCCCAGGGCAGGGCCTCTCCTACGAGCAGTACTTC. Translation: CASSPGQGLSYEQYF.

V gene TRBV29-1 combines with J gene TRBJ1-3, with TRBD1 identical over 8 bases. V lost 6 bases, J lost 2 bases, and 6 bases stayed unmatched. The CDR3 is 14 residues long. Germline V lookup: CDR1 SQVTM, CDR2 ANQGSEA. The DNA of the CDR3 is TGCAGCGTGGGCCTACAGGGGGCTGGAAACACCATATATTTT. Its translation: CSVGLQGAGNTIYF.

This clonotype was seen many times. This rearrangement joins TRBV30 to TRBJ2-5; D is uncertain. The CDR3 is made up of 13 amino acids. Germline CDR1 is GTSNPN and CDR2 is SVGIG (reference sequence). With 8 bases removed from V and 2 bases from J, the gap between germline ends came to 15 bases. The CDR3 DNA reads as TGTGCCCGAAACACCCAACTTCAAGAGACCCAGTACTTC. This sequence encodes CARNTQLQETQYF.

The sample holds many counts of this clonotype. The J gene is TRBJ2-1, the V gene TRBV27; no definite D call. Trimming removed 1 base from V and 8 bases from J, with 9 bases in between. The CDR3 runs 13 residues. Looked up from germline, CDR1 is MNHEY and CDR2 is SMNVEV (reference sequence). The CDR3: CASSLWLHDEQFF. The CDR3 DNA reads as TGTGCCAGCAGTTTATGGTTACACGATGAGCAGTTCTTC.

This clonotype appeared many times. The chain links TRBV12-3 or TRBV12-4 to TRBJ1-2; 12 bases match TRBD1. Trimming removed 5 bases from V and 4 bases from J; junction bases left unmatched: 11. The CDR3 totals 17 residues. CDR3 nucleotides: TGTGCCAGCAGTCCCCATCCCGGGACAGGGGGCGGCTATGGCTACACCTTC. Translated: CASSPHPGTGGGYGYTF.

This clonotype has ten or more counts. This chain uses TRBV2 with TRBJ2-7; 9 bases match TRBD2. This CDR3 contains 16 residues. After removal of 3 bases from V and 6 bases from J, the junction contained 12 bases not matched to a gene. Germline assignment: CDR1 SNHLY and CDR2 FYNNEI. The CDR3 DNA reads TGTGCCAGCAGTGATAAGACTAGCGGTCCGACCGGCGAGCAGTACTTC. As protein: CASSDKTSGPTGEQYF. The variable domain in full, completed from reference TRBV2 and TRBJ2-7, reads EPEVTQTPSHQVTQMGQEVILRCVPISNHLYFYWYRQILGQKVEFLVSFYNNEISEKSEIFDDQFSVERPDGSNFTLKIRSTKLEDSAMYFCASSDKTSGPTGEQYFGPGTRLTVT.

This clonotype was found once. A far larger clone is just one base off, so this is likely a read error. The chain links TRBV7-9 to TRBJ1-1; 7 positions agree with TRBD1. The CDR3 length is 14 residues. From germline, CDR1 is SEHNR and CDR2 FQNEAQ (reference sequence). J gave up 1 base and V 5 bases, and 4 bases lay outside the gene matches. The CDR3: CASSRGQENTEAFF. The CDR3 region has the DNA TGTGCCAGCAGCAGAGGACAGGAGAACACTGAAGCTTTCTTT. Looking up the rest from reference TRBV7-9 and TRBJ1-1 gives the full variable domain: DTGVSQNPRHKITKRGQNVTFRCDPISEHNRLYWYRQTLGQGPEFLTYFQNEAQLEKSRLLSDRFSAERPKGSFSTLEIQRTEQGDSAMYLCASSRGQENTEAFFGQGTRLTVV.

At least ten counts were recorded for this clonotype. This chain connects TRBV28 to TRBJ1-1; maybe TRBD1 (5 bases). The CDR3 contains 12 residues. V was cut by 2 bases and J by 12 bases, with 13 bases left in between. CDR1 and CDR2 (germline): MDHEN, SYDVKM. The CDR3 spells CASSLQAGLTFF. DNA of the CDR3: TGTGCCAGCAGTTTACAGGCAGGGTTAACTTTCTTT.

This clonotype was detected many times. The chain uses TRBV20-1 and TRBJ1-3; tentatively, D is TRBD1 (5 bases). The CDR3 covers 14 residues. Germline values: CDR1 DFQATT, CDR2 SNEGSKA (reference sequence). The V gene lost 4 bases and the J gene lost 4 bases, with 14 bases spanning the gap. In DNA form, the CDR3 reads TGCAGTGCTATCGAGGGGTTGGCCGGAAACACCATATATTTT. Protein sequence: CSAIEGLAGNTIYF.

This clonotype was seen repeatedly, ten times or more. The chain is built from TRBV28 and TRBJ1-3; D perhaps matches TRBD1 (5 bases). The CDR3 has 13 residues. The V gene's germline CDR1 is MDHEN and CDR2 SYDVKM. The V and J ends lost 6 bases and 5 bases respectively, with 11 bases between them. As DNA, the CDR3 is TGTGCCAGCAGAACAGGTCTGCGAAACACCATATATTTT. Residues: CASRTGLRNTIYF. Combining the CDR3 with reference TRBV28 and TRBJ1-3 gives the whole variable domain DVKVTQSSRYLVKRTGEKVFLECVQDMDHENMFWYRQDPGLGLRLIYFSYDVKMKEKGDIPEGYSVSREKKERFSLILESASTNQTSMYLCASRTGLRNTIYFGEGSWLTVV.

This clonotype was seen a handful of times. The chain couples TRBV7-2 to TRBJ2-1; no firm D call. Germline lookup yields CDR1 SGHTA and CDR2 FQGNSA. The CDR3 is made up of 13 amino acids. V lost 1 base and J lost 6, with 7 bases in between. In DNA, the CDR3 is TGTGCCAGCAGCTTAGGAGAATTCAATGAGCAGTTCTTC. Translation: CASSLGEFNEQFF.

This clonotype came up many times. The chain uses TRBV27 and TRBJ1-2, with a tentative D call TRBD1 (6 bases). Per germline, CDR1 MNHEY and CDR2 SMNVEV (reference sequence). V lost 3 bases and J 8 bases, leaving 13 bases between the germline ends. The CDR3 is 13 amino acids. The CDR3, as DNA: TGTGCCAGCAGTTTGTGGCAGGGGAAGGGCTACACCTTC. Its translation is CASSLWQGKGYTF.

The sample holds many counts of this clonotype. The gene calls are TRBV20-1 and TRBJ2-3; possible D gene TRBD2, 6 bases. The CDR3 is 15 amino acids. Germline V gene sequence: CDR1 DFQATT, CDR2 SNEGSKA (reference sequence). Trimming shortened V by 5 bases and J by 4 bases, and 19 bases separated the two germline ends. The CDR3 is CSALRKLARADTQYF. The DNA for the CDR3 is TGCAGTGCTCTTAGGAAGCTAGCGAGGGCAGATACGCAGTATTTT.

This clonotype was seen many times. V is TRBV6-2 or TRBV6-3 and J is TRBJ1-2; 9 bases are a match to TRBD1. The CDR3 is made up of 13 amino acids. The ends lost 5 bases at V and 8 bases at J; junction bases unmatched: 6. CDR1 is MNHEY and CDR2 is SVGEGT in the germline V gene. This CDR3 reads CASSEDRGLGYTF. The CDR3 bases are TGTGCCAGCAGTGAGGACAGGGGATTGGGCTACACCTTC.

This clonotype was recorded many times. The chain combines TRBV2 with TRBJ1-4; 8 bases align to TRBD1. Losses at the gene ends were 8 bases for V and 8 bases for J; bases not matched to a gene: 4. Germline values: CDR1 SNHLY, CDR2 FYNNEI. This CDR3 contains 12 residues. The CDR3 bases are TGTGCCAGCCACAGGGGGGGGGAAAAACTGTTTTTT. This translates into CASHRGGEKLFF.

This clonotype was recorded at least ten times. This rearrangement joins TRBV28 to TRBJ1-6, with unresolved D. Germline V gene sequence: CDR1 MDHEN, CDR2 SYDVKM. V gave up 3 bases and J gave up 0 bases, with 6 bases separating them. This CDR3 spans 15 amino acids. The CDR3 here is CASSLGSSYNSPLHF. DNA of the CDR3: TGTGCCAGCAGTTTGGGGAGCTCCTATAATTCACCCCTCCACTTT.

This clonotype was seen a few times. The genes are TRBV3-1 and TRBJ2-3, with D possibly matching TRBD2 (5 bases). The CDR3 is 11 residues long. Germline V gives CDR1 LGHDT, CDR2 YNNKEL (reference sequence). V lost 0 bases and J 11 bases, leaving 6 bases between the germline ends. The CDR3, as DNA: TGTGCCAGCAGCCAAGAGCGGGTGCAGTATTTT. This codes for CASSQERVQYF.

This clonotype was counted at least ten times. The V call is TRBV20-1, the J call TRBJ2-2; 12 bases map to TRBD2. The germline V gene encodes CDR1 DFQATT and CDR2 SNEGSKA (reference sequence). This CDR3 contains 15 residues. Trimming took 3 bases from V and 6 from J; bases not matched to a gene: 5. The CDR3 sequence: CSARRPSGRAGELFF. The CDR3 bases are TGCAGTGCTAGGAGGCCTAGCGGGAGGGCCGGGGAGCTGTTTTTT.

This sequence joins TRBV7-8 and TRBJ1-3; no reliable D call. The CDR3 totals 16 residues. With 7 bases removed from V and 0 bases from J, the gap between germline ends came to 16 bases. CDR1 and CDR2 (germline): SGHVS, FQNEAQ. The CDR3 protein is CASTETAAYSGNTIYF. The CDR3 region has the DNA TGTGCCAGCACCGAAACGGCGGCTTACTCTGGAAACACCATATATTTT.

This clonotype was detected many times. The rearrangement joins TRBV6-2 or TRBV6-3 to TRBJ2-3; D possibly corresponds to TRBD1 (6 bases). The CDR3 has 17 amino acids. Germline V CDR1 and CDR2: MNHEY, SVGEGT. Trimming took off 6 bases at V and 1 base at J, with 20 bases between the two ends. The CDR3 region has the DNA TGTGCCAGCAGAACAGGGCGATTTCCCACACGCACAGATACGCAGTATTTT. Its translation: CASRTGRFPTRTDTQYF.

This clonotype was counted many times. The gene calls are TRBV30 and TRBJ2-4; D remains ambiguous. V dropped 5 bases and J dropped 3 bases, with 14 bases sitting between them. CDR1 is GTSNPN, CDR2 SVGIG, per germline (reference sequence). CDR3 length: 14 amino acids. The DNA for the CDR3 is TGTGCCTGGCAGGACCCACGGAGCAAAAACATTCAGTACTTC. This codes for CAWQDPRSKNIQYF.

This clonotype was observed at least ten times. The chain has TRBV24-1 and TRBJ1-4; 10 bases are shared with TRBD1. The CDR3 totals 18 residues. V trimming: 3 bases; J trimming: 8 bases; junction bases outside the gene matches: 14. The germline CDR1 and CDR2 sequences are KGHDR and SFDVKD. The CDR3 protein is CATSDARDRGRAGEKLFF. The CDR3 bases are TGTGCCACCAGTGATGCCCGGGACAGGGGACGGGCCGGGGAAAAACTGTTTTTT.

The sample holds a few counts of this clonotype. The V gene is TRBV14, the J gene TRBJ1-4, with D unclear. Trimming cost V 1 base and J 0 bases, with 6 bases left between them. CDR1 and CDR2 (germline): SGHDN, FVKESK. This CDR3 is built from 15 residues. In DNA form, the CDR3 reads TGTGCCAGCAGCCAAGCCCACGCAACTAATGAAAAACTGTTTTTT. Amino acid sequence: CASSQAHATNEKLFF.

The gene calls are TRBV15 and TRBJ2-4; TRBD1 might be the D (5 bases). CDR1 is LNHNV, CDR2 YYDKDF, per germline (reference sequence). The CDR3 has 17 amino acids. Trimming stripped 0 bases from V and 0 bases from J, with 12 bases between. Here the CDR3 reads CATSREDIPLAKNIQYF. In DNA, the CDR3 is TGTGCCACCAGCAGAGAGGACATCCCCTTAGCCAAAAACATTCAGTACTTC. The entire variable domain, with the rest obtained from reference TRBV15 and TRBJ2-4, is as follows: DAMVIQNPRYQVTQFGKPVTLSCSQTLNHNVMYWYQQKSSQAPKLLFHYYDKDFNNEADTPDNFQSRRPNTSFCFLDIRSPGLGDTAMYLCATSREDIPLAKNIQYFGAGTRLSVL.